Listed below are T cell receptor beta chains from one sample, sequenced in a study of CD8 T cells in ankylosing spondylitis. TCRdb called the 5' RACE reads again in MiXCR, with one record for every CDR3 protein. The sample carries 750,000 to 850,000 distinct CDR3 sequences, approximately 10% recorded once. The sample consisted of blood, either unsorted or a sorted T cell fraction (not recorded which). These receptors all stem from a male donor with ankylosing spondylitis. The CDR3 runs from the conserved cysteine through the conserved F or W. D genes are given only for firm matches. Part of the rows lack a size; the others show once, few, many or a class for expanded clones.

>-|TRBJ2-4|-|TRBV12-3/TRBV12-4
CASSPELPAKNIQYF
TGTGCCAGCAGCCCGGAGCTTCCAGCCAAAAACATTCAGTACTTC
>-|TRBJ2-2|-|TRBV7-2
CASTHSSSNTGELFF
TGTGCCAGCACCCACAGTAGCTCGAACACCGGGGAGCTGTTTTTT
>few|TRBJ2-1|-|TRBV6-5
CASSSDINSYNEQFF
TGTGCCAGCAGTTCGGACATCAACTCCTACAATGAGCAGTTCTTC
>-|TRBJ2-3|TRBD2|TRBV4-2
CASSQTLAGGTDTQYF
TGTGCCAGCAGCCAGACCTTAGCGGGAGGCACAGATACGCAGTATTTT
>few|TRBJ2-3|TRBD2|TRBV5-1
CASSPGTSGRYADTQYF
TGCGCCAGCAGCCCCGGGACTAGCGGGAGGTATGCAGATACGCAGTATTTT
>many|TRBJ1-1|TRBD1|TRBV29-1
CSAKGQQNTEAFF
TGCAGCGCTAAGGGACAGCAGAACACTGAAGCTTTCTTT
>-|TRBJ2-3|TRBD2|TRBV11-2
CASSLQASGETDTQYF
TGTGCCAGCAGCTTACAGGCTAGCGGGGAGACAGATACGCAGTATTTT
>-|TRBJ1-3|TRBD1|TRBV18
CASSPRSTGGLSGNTIYF
TGTGCCAGCTCACCAAGAAGCACAGGGGGACTCTCTGGAAACACCATATATTTT
>many|TRBJ1-4|-|TRBV7-2
CASSLGPGDEKLFF
TGTGCCAGCAGCTTAGGGCCAGGGGACGAAAAACTGTTTTTT
>few|TRBJ2-5|-|TRBV20-1
CSATEQETQYF
TGCAGTGCTACGGAGCAAGAGACCCAGTACTTC
>-|TRBJ1-6|-|TRBV18
CASSPPPAGLNSPLHF
TGTGCCAGCTCACCACCACCGGCAGGGTTGAATTCACCCCTCCACTTT
>once|TRBJ2-2|-|TRBV7-2
CASRPRLSTGELFF
TGTGCCAGCAGACCTCGGTTGAGCACCGGGGAGCTGTTTTTT
>few|TRBJ2-3|-|TRBV4-3
CASSAQSFNTQYF
TGCGCCAGCAGCGCGCAGAGCTTTAATACGCAGTATTTT
>few|TRBJ2-1|-|TRBV7-3
CASSLIGERSGEQFF
TGTGCCAGCAGCTTAATTGGGGAAAGGAGCGGTGAGCAGTTCTTC
>few|TRBJ1-3|-|TRBV27
CASGRSGLARNTIYF
TGTGCCAGCGGCCGGTCAGGGCTTGCCCGAAACACCATATATTTT
>-|TRBJ1-4|TRBD1|TRBV20-1
CSARRQGWFEKLFF
TGCAGTGCTAGGAGACAGGGGTGGTTTGAAAAACTGTTTTTT
>-|TRBJ2-7|-|TRBV5-1
CAISPLLIYEQYF
TGCGCCATCTCACCACTCCTCATCTACGAGCAGTACTTC
>few|TRBJ2-5|TRBD1|TRBV7-9
CASSLWQGVEETQYF
TGTGCCAGCAGCTTATGGCAGGGGGTGGAGGAGACCCAGTACTTC
>few|TRBJ2-1|TRBD2|TRBV20-1
CSAPPLASAGGDNEQFF
TGCAGTGCTCCGCCCCTAGCATCAGCGGGGGGGGACAATGAGCAGTTCTTC
>few|TRBJ1-2|-|TRBV6-6
CASSPGRGIRYTF
TGTGCCAGCAGTCCTGGTAGAGGCATTCGCTACACCTTC
>many|TRBJ2-5|-|TRBV27
CASSLNGGETQYF
TGTGCCAGCAGTTTAAATGGGGGAGAGACCCAGTACTTC
>many|TRBJ2-1|TRBD1|TRBV10-3
CAISVTGGVGYYNEQFF
TGTGCCATCAGTGTCACAGGGGGAGTGGGGTATTACAATGAGCAGTTCTTC
>-|TRBJ1-2|-|TRBV20-1
CSARPRVADYGYTF
TGCAGTGCTAGGCCCAGGGTTGCGGACTATGGCTACACCTTC
>-|TRBJ1-1|-|TRBV7-2
CASSLKRGLTEAFF
TGTGCCAGCAGCCTTAAGAGGGGTTTGACTGAAGCTTTCTTT
>few|TRBJ2-7|-|TRBV6-5
CASSYLGSGNYEQYF
TGTGCCAGCAGTTACTTAGGGAGCGGTAACTACGAGCAGTACTTC
>few|TRBJ2-3|TRBD2|TRBV10-3
CAISGTSGPSTDTQYF
TGTGCCATTTCCGGGACTAGCGGACCTAGCACAGATACGCAGTATTTT
>few|TRBJ1-6|TRBD1|TRBV7-2
CASSSGQLRVSPLHF
TGTGCCAGCAGCTCGGGACAGTTACGGGTTTCACCCCTCCACTTT
>-|TRBJ1-1|TRBD1|TRBV5-5
CASSLVATGGTTEAFF
TGTGCCAGCAGCTTGGTCGCGACAGGGGGAACCACTGAAGCTTTCTTT
>-|TRBJ1-5|-|TRBV7-9
CASSRGVGDSNQPQHF
TGTGCCAGCAGCCGGGGGGTCGGGGATAGCAATCAGCCCCAGCATTTT
>-|TRBJ2-7|-|TRBV7-9
CASSETGSNIYEQYF
TGTGCCAGCAGCGAAACAGGGTCGAATATCTACGAGCAGTACTTC
>-|TRBJ1-2|TRBD1|TRBV27
CASAGQGYGYTF
TGTGCCAGCGCGGGACAGGGCTATGGCTACACCTTC
>-|TRBJ1-4|-|TRBV4-2
CAGGASRNEKLFF
TGTGCCGGCGGAGCCTCAAGGAATGAAAAACTGTTTTTT
>few|TRBJ1-5|TRBD1|TRBV20-1
CSAPSTGGGQPQHF
TGCAGTGCTCCATCCACAGGGGGCGGACAGCCCCAGCATTTT
>-|TRBJ1-1|TRBD1|TRBV5-1
CASSRDRAGTEAFF
TGCGCCAGCAGCCGCGACAGGGCCGGCACTGAAGCTTTCTTT
>-|TRBJ2-7|TRBD1|TRBV7-9
CASSVDRGYEQYF
TGTGCCAGCAGCGTCGACAGGGGTTACGAGCAGTACTTC
>few|TRBJ2-3|-|TRBV10-1
CASSETGRAADTQYF
TGCGCCAGCAGTGAGACGGGCCGGGCGGCCGATACGCAGTATTTT
>-|TRBJ2-5|TRBD1|TRBV5-1
CASNLGQGTQYF
TGCGCCAGCAACCTCGGACAGGGAACCCAGTACTTC
>few|TRBJ2-7|TRBD2|TRBV10-3
CAISAPGLAGVNEQYF
TGTGCCATCAGTGCGCCGGGACTAGCGGGAGTGAACGAGCAGTACTTC
>few|TRBJ1-4|-|TRBV5-1
CASSLAAGVDEKLFF
TGCGCCAGCAGCTTGGCGGCGGGTGTGGATGAAAAACTGTTTTTT
>many|TRBJ1-2|-|TRBV6-6
CASSYSGDGYTF
TGTGCCAGCAGTTACTCAGGGGATGGCTACACCTTC
>few|TRBJ2-7|-|TRBV27
CASSLLRGQPYEQYF
TGTGCCAGCAGTTTACTCCGGGGGCAGCCCTACGAGCAGTACTTC
>-|TRBJ2-7|-|TRBV4-2
CASSLAGTTREEQYF
TGTGCCAGCAGCTTAGCCGGGACGACCCGCGAAGAGCAGTACTTC
>-|TRBJ2-1|-|TRBV11-1
CASSVHSLGGEQFF
TGTGCCAGCAGCGTACACTCACTAGGGGGTGAGCAGTTCTTC
>many|TRBJ2-7|-|TRBV12-3/TRBV12-4
CASSGLDEQYF
TGTGCCAGCAGTGGCTTAGACGAGCAGTACTTC
>-|TRBJ2-7|-|TRBV5-6
CASNPRAGGFYEQYF
TGTGCCAGCAATCCTCGGGCCGGAGGGTTCTACGAGCAGTACTTC
>few|TRBJ2-1|TRBD2|TRBV5-1
CASSQGLAGVYNEQFF
TGCGCCAGCAGCCAGGGACTAGCGGGAGTATACAATGAGCAGTTCTTC
>few|TRBJ2-1|-|TRBV6-1
CASRGLESSYNEQFF
TGTGCCAGCAGGGGACTTGAGAGCTCCTACAATGAGCAGTTCTTC
>-|TRBJ2-7|TRBD1|TRBV20-1
CSARDPGTGSWEQYF
TGCAGTGCTAGAGATCCAGGGACAGGGTCTTGGGAGCAGTACTTC
>few|TRBJ2-5|-|TRBV28
CASSQSGSYGVETQYF
TGTGCCAGCAGTCAATCGGGCTCCTACGGAGTCGAGACCCAGTACTTC
>-|TRBJ2-1|TRBD2|TRBV29-1
CSVGPGLAGYNEQFF
TGCAGCGTTGGTCCAGGACTAGCGGGGTACAATGAGCAGTTCTTC
>-|TRBJ2-1|-|TRBV7-3
CASSLGLSEQFF
TGTGCCAGCAGCTTAGGGTTAAGTGAGCAGTTCTTC
>-|TRBJ2-3|-|TRBV7-2
CASSLGGSYADTQYF
TGTGCCAGCAGCTTAGGGGGTAGCTATGCAGATACGCAGTACTTT
>many|TRBJ2-1|TRBD2|TRBV6-5
CASSSQLAGGNNEQFF
TGTGCCAGCAGTTCCCAGCTAGCGGGAGGGAATAATGAGCAGTTCTTC